This T cell receptor (beta chain) was recovered during a study of shared clonotypes between healthy human individuals. Details on this clone: Its specificity is unknown.

Genomic DNA of every subset was divided equally among multiple immunoSEQ plates. Clones were sequenced by immunoSEQ multiplex PCR, and TCRdb holds only the in-frame ones, with some missing. The sample lists roughly 600,000 clones; about 98% were seen once. As defined, naive CD8 cells were CD45RO-negative and positively selected for CCR7, with terminally differentiated effector memory CD45RA+ cells excluded. General study findings and limits: Generally, naive subsets (rather than memory subsets) showed larger estimated richness. It was the non-shared clonotypes that had lower generation probabilities than clonotypes shared by all four donors. Shared clonotypes: approximately 5.3% naive CD4, about 4% naive CD8, around 2.2% memory CD4, more than 0.3% memory CD8.

Deletions cut 0 bases from V and 5 bases from J, with 6 bases between. The CDR3 covers 13 residues. From germline, CDR1 is SGHDT and CDR2 YYEEEE. This sequence joins TRBV5-6 and TRBJ2-1; D gene ambiguous. Sequenced sample: naive CD8+ T cells sorted from blood. The TCR sequence derives from a man younger than 40 in good health. The CDR3 here is CASSLGPHNEQFF. CDR3 DNA: TGTGCCAGCAGCTTGGGGCCTCACAATGAGCAGTTCTTC.